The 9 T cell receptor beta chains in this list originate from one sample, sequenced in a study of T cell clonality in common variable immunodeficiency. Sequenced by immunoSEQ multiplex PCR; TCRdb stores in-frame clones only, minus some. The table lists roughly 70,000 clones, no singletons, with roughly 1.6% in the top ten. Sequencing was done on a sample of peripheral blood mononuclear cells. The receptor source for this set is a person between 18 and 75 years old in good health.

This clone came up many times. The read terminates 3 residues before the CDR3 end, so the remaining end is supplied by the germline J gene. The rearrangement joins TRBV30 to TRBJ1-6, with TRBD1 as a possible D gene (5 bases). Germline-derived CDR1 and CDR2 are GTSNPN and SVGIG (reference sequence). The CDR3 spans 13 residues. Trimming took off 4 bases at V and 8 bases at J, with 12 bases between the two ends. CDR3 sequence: CAWTAAGHSPLHF. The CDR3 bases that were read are TGTGCCTGGACGGCGGCAGGGCATTCACCC.

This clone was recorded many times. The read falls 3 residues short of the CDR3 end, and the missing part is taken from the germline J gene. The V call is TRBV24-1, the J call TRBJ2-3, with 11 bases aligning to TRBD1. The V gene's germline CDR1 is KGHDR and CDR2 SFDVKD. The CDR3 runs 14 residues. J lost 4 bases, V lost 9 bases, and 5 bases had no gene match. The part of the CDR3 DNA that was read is TGTGCCACCCGGGGACAGGGGGACGCAGATACG. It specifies CATRGQGDADT. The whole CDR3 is CATRGQGDADTQYF.

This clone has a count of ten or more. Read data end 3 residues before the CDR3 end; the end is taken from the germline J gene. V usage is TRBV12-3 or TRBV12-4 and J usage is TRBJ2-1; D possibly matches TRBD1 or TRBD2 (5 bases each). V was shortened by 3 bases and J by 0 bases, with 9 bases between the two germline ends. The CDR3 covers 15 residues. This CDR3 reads CASSFAGSSYNEQFF. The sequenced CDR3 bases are TGTGCCAGCAGTTTTGCAGGGAGCTCCTACAATGAG.

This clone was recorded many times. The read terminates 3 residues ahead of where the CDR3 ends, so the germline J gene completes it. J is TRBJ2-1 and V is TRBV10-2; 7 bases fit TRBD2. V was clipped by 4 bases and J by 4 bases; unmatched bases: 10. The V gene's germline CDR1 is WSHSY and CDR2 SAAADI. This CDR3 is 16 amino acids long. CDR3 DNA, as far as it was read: TGCGCCAGCAGTGCCGGGGAGCGGGATAGTTACAATGAG. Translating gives CASSAGERDSYNE. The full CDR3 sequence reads CASSAGERDSYNEQFF.

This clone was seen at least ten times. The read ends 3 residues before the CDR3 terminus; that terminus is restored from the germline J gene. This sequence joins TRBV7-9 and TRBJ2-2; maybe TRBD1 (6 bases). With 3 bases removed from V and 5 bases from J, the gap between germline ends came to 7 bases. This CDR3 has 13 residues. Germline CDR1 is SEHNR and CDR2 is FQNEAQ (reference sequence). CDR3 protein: CASSFQGTGELFF. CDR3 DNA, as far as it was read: TGTGCCAGCAGCTTTCAGGGGACCGGGGAG.

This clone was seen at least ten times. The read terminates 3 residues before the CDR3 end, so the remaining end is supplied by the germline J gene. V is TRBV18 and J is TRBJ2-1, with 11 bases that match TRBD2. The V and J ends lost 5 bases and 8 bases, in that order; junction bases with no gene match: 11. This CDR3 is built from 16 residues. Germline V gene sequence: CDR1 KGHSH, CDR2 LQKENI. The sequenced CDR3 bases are TGTGCCAGCTCAACATTTAGCGGGAGGGGGTGGGATGAG. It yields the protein CASSTFSGRGWDE. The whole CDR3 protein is CASSTFSGRGWDEQFF. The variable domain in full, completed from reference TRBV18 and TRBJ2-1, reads NAGVMQNPRHLVRRRGQEARLRCSPMKGHSHVYWYRQLPEEGLKFMVYLQKENIIDESGMPKERFSAEFPKEGPSILRIQQVVRGDSAAYFCASSTFSGRGWDEQFFGPGTRLTVL.

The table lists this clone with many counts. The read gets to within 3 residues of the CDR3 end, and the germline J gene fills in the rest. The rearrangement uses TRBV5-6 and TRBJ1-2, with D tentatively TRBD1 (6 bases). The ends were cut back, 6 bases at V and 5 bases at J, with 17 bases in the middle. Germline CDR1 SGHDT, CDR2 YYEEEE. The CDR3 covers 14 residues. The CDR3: CASNQGSIGYGYTF. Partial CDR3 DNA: TGTGCCAGCAACCAGGGGTCTATCGGTTATGGC.

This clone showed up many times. CDR3 amino acids: CSARFEGNQPQHF. CDR3 DNA (partial): TGCAGTGCTAGATTTGAGGGGAATCAGCCC. The genes are TRBV20-1 and TRBJ1-5, with TRBD1 as a possible D gene (5 bases). The read comes to an end 3 residues before the CDR3 does, leaving the germline J gene to fill in the end. This CDR3 is 13 amino acids long. Germline assignment: CDR1 DFQATT and CDR2 SNEGSKA (reference sequence). V lost 2 bases and J 4 bases, leaving 9 bases between the germline ends.

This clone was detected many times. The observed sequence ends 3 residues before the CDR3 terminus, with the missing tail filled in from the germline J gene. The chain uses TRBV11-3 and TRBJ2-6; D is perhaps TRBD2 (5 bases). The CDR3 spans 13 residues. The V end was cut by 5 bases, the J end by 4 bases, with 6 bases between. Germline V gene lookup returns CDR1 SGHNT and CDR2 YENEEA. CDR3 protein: CASSRGGANVLTF. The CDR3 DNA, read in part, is TGTGCCAGCAGCCGCGGGGGGGCCAACGTC.